Listed here are 15 T cell receptor beta chains from one sample, sequenced in a study of blood T cells in healthy people across ages. Together with a sample-barcoded 5' primer, a J-beta primer mix was included in a second PCR lasting about 7 to 11 cycles. MiXCR, run by TCRdb on the 5' RACE reads, gives a single entry per CDR3 protein. Of around 280,000 distinct CDR3 sequences listed, about 25% are singletons. The sample was blood. These TCRs come from a woman in her 70s in good health.

Only a few counts were recorded for this clonotype. The chain joins TRBV5-1 to TRBJ2-1, with 7 bases lining up with TRBD1. Germline V gene data show CDR1 as SGHRS and CDR2 as YFSETQ. Trimming took 2 bases from V and 5 from J; bases not matched to a gene: 4. The CDR3 totals 14 residues. CDR3 nucleotides: TGCGCCAGCAGCTTCAGACAGGGTAACAATGAGCAGTTCTTC. Translation: CASSFRQGNNEQFF.

The V and J genes are TRBV3-1 and TRBJ2-5; D remains unclear. Between the trimmed V and J ends, which lost 4 bases and 5 bases, there was a span of 17 bases. Germline CDR1 reads LGHDT; CDR2 reads YNNKEL (reference sequence). The CDR3 is made up of 15 amino acids. Here the CDR3 DNA reads TGTGCCAGCAGCCTGGAACCATACCCTAGGGAGACCCAGTACTTC. Translated: CASSLEPYPRETQYF.

V is TRBV28 and J is TRBJ2-1, with unresolved D. Germline V gives CDR1 MDHEN, CDR2 SYDVKM. The CDR3 runs 15 residues. V was cut by 5 bases and J by 3 bases, with 14 bases left in between. The CDR3, as DNA: TGTGCCAGCAGTCCCCCCCCTGGAGACTACAATGAGCAGTTCTTC. Its protein product is CASSPPPGDYNEQFF. Complete variable domain (other parts from reference TRBV28 and TRBJ2-1): DVKVTQSSRYLVKRTGEKVFLECVQDMDHENMFWYRQDPGLGLRLIYFSYDVKMKEKGDIPEGYSVSREKKERFSLILESASTNQTSMYLCASSPPPGDYNEQFFGPGTRLTVL.

The chain joins TRBV2 to TRBJ2-2; possible D gene TRBD1, 5 bases. Trimming left V 3 bases short and J 0 bases short, with 8 bases between. The CDR3 spans 15 residues. CDR1 is SNHLY and CDR2 is FYNNEI in the germline V gene. The CDR3 here is CASSDRTPNTGELFF. The CDR3 DNA reads TGTGCCAGCAGTGACAGGACACCGAACACCGGGGAGCTGTTTTTT.

Only a few counts were recorded for this clonotype. The chain is built from TRBV29-1 and TRBJ2-5, with D possibly being TRBD1 (5 bases). With the DNA end fitting TRBJ2-7 better, the J assignment may be wrong. Germline values: CDR1 SQVTM, CDR2 ANQGSEA. The CDR3 covers 14 residues. The CDR3 loop reads CSARQGLGGHEQYF. The CDR3 DNA is TGCAGCGCTCGGCAGGGTTTAGGCGGTCACGAGCAGTACTTC.

The chain uses TRBV28 and TRBJ1-2; D not certain. The CDR3 loop spans 14 amino acids. V was shortened by 6 bases and J by 8 bases, with 19 bases between the two germline ends. Germline CDR1 is MDHEN and CDR2 is SYDVKM. The chain's CDR3 is CASSPGVSYVGYTF. The CDR3 nucleotides read TGTGCCAGCAGCCCCGGGGTTTCCTATGTAGGCTACACCTTC.

The chain joins TRBV28 to TRBJ1-2; D is ambiguous. The germline V and J ends were trimmed by 6 bases and 6 bases, with 14 bases remaining between them. The CDR3 sequence is 13 residues long. Per the germline V gene, CDR1 is MDHEN and CDR2 is SYDVKM. The CDR3 DNA reads as TGTGCCAGCAGCCACTGGCCAGAGAATGGCTACACCTTC. This encodes CASSHWPENGYTF.

The chain joins TRBV10-1 to TRBJ2-3; TRBD2 matches at 7 bases. CDR1 WNHNN and CDR2 SYGVQD come from the germline V gene (reference sequence). There are 13 residues in the CDR3. V dropped 10 bases and J dropped 8; count of bases not matched to a gene: 12. The chain's CDR3 is CATRSGPQGTQYF. The CDR3 nucleotides read TGCGCCACCCGTAGCGGGCCTCAGGGTACGCAGTATTTT.

A few counts support this clonotype. This chain joins TRBV7-9 and TRBJ2-3; no clear D. Germline V gene lookup returns CDR1 SEHNR and CDR2 FQNEAQ (reference sequence). The length of the CDR3 is 12 residues. Trimming stripped 2 bases from V and 4 bases from J, with 4 bases between. The CDR3 DNA is TGTGCCAGCAGCTTAAGGCCAGATACGCAGTATTTT. Residues: CASSLRPDTQYF.

This clonotype was seen a handful of times. The chain employs TRBV5-5 and TRBJ2-1; no definite D call. Trimming took off 0 bases at V and 7 bases at J, with 8 bases between the two ends. Germline V gene sequence: CDR1 SGHKS, CDR2 YYEKEE (reference sequence). The CDR3 length is 13 residues. The CDR3 region is CASSLGVENEQFF. The DNA of the CDR3 is TGTGCCAGCAGCTTGGGGGTCGAGAATGAGCAGTTCTTC.

There are many counts of this clonotype. V and J are TRBV6-2 or TRBV6-3 and TRBJ2-4; 7 nucleotides align to TRBD2. The CDR3 length is 15 residues. V shed 4 bases and J 0 bases; nucleotides not matched to a gene: 3. Germline V gives CDR1 MNHEY, CDR2 SVGEGT. CDR3 coding DNA: TGTGCCAGCAGTTCGATAGCGGGAGCCAAAAACATTCAGTACTTC. It is translated as CASSSIAGAKNIQYF.

This clonotype was seen a handful of times. This chain joins TRBV10-3 and TRBJ1-6, with TRBD1 matching over 8 bases. CDR3 length: 13 amino acids. Germline assignment: CDR1 ENHRY and CDR2 SYGVKD. With V trimmed by 6 bases and J by 10 bases, 5 bases remained unmatched. The CDR3 spells CAIRDREESPLHF. CDR3 sequence (DNA): TGTGCCATCAGGGACAGGGAGGAATCACCCCTCCACTTT.

V is TRBV5-1 and J is TRBJ2-5, with D uncertain. The ends were cut back, 2 bases at V and 3 bases at J, with 11 bases in the middle. The CDR3 has 14 residues. Per the germline V gene, CDR1 is SGHRS and CDR2 is YFSETQ. Here the CDR3 reads CASSFPGPEETQYF. The CDR3 DNA is TGCGCCAGCAGCTTCCCGGGCCCGGAAGAGACCCAGTACTTC.

This clonotype showed up just a few times. The chain employs TRBV24-1 and TRBJ2-5, with a weak D call TRBD2 (6 bases). The end of the DNA fits TRBJ2-1 better, so the J call may be wrong. This CDR3 spans 13 amino acids. Germline loops: CDR1 KGHDR, CDR2 SFDVKD. The CDR3 DNA sequence: TGTGCCACCAGTGTAGGAGGGAGGTATGAGCAGTTCTTC. Amino acids: CATSVGGRYEQFF.

This clonotype has at least ten counts. The gene calls are TRBV5-1 and TRBJ2-5; 7 bases line up with TRBD1. V was clipped by 5 bases and J by 0 bases; unmatched bases: 4. The length of the CDR3 is 14 residues. Germline V CDR1 and CDR2: SGHRS, YFSETQ. CDR3 protein: CASRTGTDQETQYF. The DNA of the CDR3 is TGCGCCAGCAGGACCGGGACAGACCAAGAGACCCAGTACTTC.